This record covers a single T cell receptor (beta chain). Its antigen is not identified. Per germline, CDR1 LGHDT and CDR2 YNNKEL (reference sequence). The CDR3 is 15 amino acids. This specimen comes from a study of monozygotic twins with inflammatory bowel disease. General observations from the study: Concordance status among twins (concordant versus discordant) showed no link to repertoire similarity, possibly from limited power. The data gave no support to a single strong IBD-associated signal or clonotype.

Eight reactions per sample, run separately, yielded cDNA. The authors ran two nested PCRs of around 15 and 9 cycles on TCRalpha and TCRbeta cDNA. TCRdb reprocessed the 5' RACE reads; each CDR3 protein has one entry and no DNA is given. The repertoire table contains roughly 330,000 distinct CDR3 sequences. The sample taken for sequencing was blood. The chain is built from TRBV3-1 and TRBJ1-5; TCRdb indicates TRBD1, and absent DNA this call remains unverified. The TCR was taken from a human donor with ulcerative colitis or Crohn's disease, or a healthy co-twin of an affected twin (not recorded which). CDR3 loop: CASSRSSGFEQPQHF.